This TCR beta chain comes out of a study of post-analysis software for immune sequencing data. Across the study: The courses of disease that were included comprised relapsing-remitting, secondary progressive and progressive-relapsing multiple sclerosis.

Study observations and caveats: TRBV5-6, TRBV5-1 and TRBV20-1 were among four or five TRBV segments more frequent in patients than controls. For normalized Chao1 diversity, multiple sclerosis patients scored significantly lower than controls did.

This CDR3 comprises 17 residues. Germline assignment: CDR1 MNHEY and CDR2 SMNVEV (reference sequence). Trimming pared 7 bases from V and 3 bases from J, leaving 24 bases between. Comment on this clonotype: The antigen is unknown.

The library was made from cDNA and included unique molecular identifiers. Out of 1 to 10 million T cells, roughly 0.5 million cDNA molecules were generated. TCRdb re-called the PCR reads with MiXCR, one entry per CDR3 protein. The sample lists around 400,000 distinct CDR3 sequences, around a third seen once, with over 10% in the top ten. Input material: blood. The receptor was isolated from a girl aged 10 to 17 with multiple sclerosis. The chain joins TRBV27 to TRBJ2-5; D gene ambiguous. The CDR3 nucleotides read TGTGCCAGCAATTTCCGTTTTTATGGGGATGGCAAAGAGACCCAGTACTTC. This translates into CASNFRFYGDGKETQYF.